Below, 16 T cell receptor beta chains from the same sample are listed, as sequenced in a study of Tregs in tolerant kidney transplant recipients. Sequenced by immunoSEQ multiplex PCR; TCRdb stores in-frame clones only, minus some. The sample shows around 75,000 clones, less than 90% of them seen only once. The sample consisted of CD4+ T cells from blood, taken before the transplant. All receptors come from a human donor who received a combined kidney and bone marrow transplant.

The chain is built from TRBV7-3 and TRBJ1-1, with D possibly matching TRBD1 (6 bases). The V gene's germline CDR1 is SGHTA and CDR2 FQGTGA. The CDR3 spans 14 residues. V was trimmed by 4 bases and J by 1 base, leaving 10 bases between them. DNA for the CDR3: TGTGCCAGCAGCTCCGGACAGAAGAACACTGAAGCTTTCTTT. It is translated as CASSSGQKNTEAFF.

V usage is TRBV7-9 and J usage is TRBJ1-3, with 7 bases fitting TRBD1. Germline CDR1 SEHNR, CDR2 FQNEAQ (reference sequence). The CDR3 has 16 amino acids. With V trimmed by 5 bases and J by 4 bases, 11 bases remained unmatched. The CDR3 loop reads CASSTNFDRVGNTIYF. Here the CDR3 DNA reads TGTGCCAGCAGCACGAACTTCGACAGGGTCGGAAACACCATATATTTT.

This clone was seen more than once but under ten times. V and J are TRBV4-1 and TRBJ2-1; 8 nucleotides agree with TRBD1. Trimming cost V 0 bases and J 7 bases; bases outside gene matches: 11. The germline CDR1 and CDR2 sequences are MGHRA and YSYEKL. The CDR3 consists of 17 residues. DNA of the CDR3: TGCGCCAGCAGCCAAGATAAGTGGCAGGGGGCTTCAAATGAGCAGTTCTTC. Residues: CASSQDKWQGASNEQFF.

As regards this clone: The sample carries other DNA sequences with the same CDR3. The genes are TRBV28 and TRBJ1-1; tentative D call: TRBD1 (5 bases). Trimming took off 3 bases at V and 3 bases at J, with 5 bases between the two ends. Germline V gene lookup returns CDR1 MDHEN and CDR2 SYDVKM. The CDR3 sequence is 12 residues long. CDR3 coding DNA: TGTGCCAGCAGTTTGGGGCACACTGAAGCTTTCTTT. Translated: CASSLGHTEAFF. The whole variable domain, filled in from reference TRBV28 and TRBJ1-1, reads DVKVTQSSRYLVKRTGEKVFLECVQDMDHENMFWYRQDPGLGLRLIYFSYDVKMKEKGDIPEGYSVSREKKERFSLILESASTNQTSMYLCASSLGHTEAFFGQGTRLTVV.

The rearrangement joins TRBV30 to TRBJ2-3, with D tentatively TRBD1 (5 bases). Trimming took 5 bases from V and 7 from J, leaving 10 bases between them. The CDR3 totals 11 residues. Looked up from germline, CDR1 is GTSNPN and CDR2 is SVGIG (reference sequence). CDR3 loop: CAWGASYTQYF. CDR3 sequence (DNA): TGTGCCTGGGGGGCAAGCTATACGCAGTATTTT. Full variable domain (remainder filled in from reference TRBV30 and TRBJ2-3): SQTIHQWPATLVQPVGSPLSLECTVEGTSNPNLYWYRQAAGRGLQLLFYSVGIGQISSEVPQNLSASRPQDRQFILSSKKLLLSDSGFYLCAWGASYTQYFGPGTRLTVL.

This sequence joins TRBV10-3 and TRBJ2-1; no clear D gene. V lost 0 bases, J lost 0 bases, and 6 bases lay in between. Germline V gene sequence: CDR1 ENHRY, CDR2 SYGVKD. The CDR3 is made up of 15 amino acids. For the CDR3, the DNA is TGTGCCATCAGTGAGTCCCTAAGCTCCTACAATGAGCAGTTCTTC. This translates into CAISESLSSYNEQFF.

The chain recombines TRBV4-2 with TRBJ1-5; TRBD1 agrees at 7 bases. The CDR3 totals 17 residues. V shed 2 bases and J 1 base; nucleotides not matched to a gene: 8. CDR1 and CDR2 from the germline V gene are LGHNA and YNFKEQ. CDR3 DNA: TGTGCCAGCAGCCAATCACGACAGGGATTGAGCAATCAGCCCCAGCATTTT. Translation: CASSQSRQGLSNQPQHF.

The chain uses TRBV7-2 and TRBJ1-5; 7 bases are shared with TRBD1. The V and J ends lost 1 base and 7 bases, in that order; junction bases with no gene match: 13. The CDR3 is 17 amino acids. Germline V gene data show CDR1 as SGHTA and CDR2 as FQGNSA. In DNA form, the CDR3 reads TGTGCCAGCAGCTTAGAGTCGGGTGACAGGGTAGGGCAGCCCCAGCATTTT. It is translated as CASSLESGDRVGQPQHF.

DNA for the CDR3: TGTGCCAGCAGCTTAGCGGGGACAGGGAGGGGTGGCTACACCTTC. Protein product: CASSLAGTGRGGYTF. The V gene is TRBV7-2, the J gene TRBJ1-2, with TRBD1 identical over 9 bases. CDR1 and CDR2 (germline): SGHTA, FQGNSA. CDR3 length: 15 residues. The trim removed 0 bases at V and 7 bases at J, leaving 6 bases unmatched.

The chain uses TRBV27 and TRBJ1-1; D is possibly TRBD1 (6 bases). The V gene's germline CDR1 is MNHEY and CDR2 SMNVEV (reference sequence). The CDR3 extends over 15 amino acids. V lost 6 bases and J lost 0, with 14 bases in between. Here the CDR3 DNA reads TGTGCCAGCAGACGAGCAGGGGATCTGAACACTGAAGCTTTCTTT. It encodes CASRRAGDLNTEAFF.

This clone came up a few times. This chain joins TRBV5-6 and TRBJ2-7, with 10 bases matching TRBD2. Trimming removed 2 bases from V and 6 bases from J; junction bases left unmatched: 8. Germline lookup yields CDR1 SGHDT and CDR2 YYEEEE. The CDR3 runs to 15 residues. CDR3 sequence: CASSFYSGRQFEQYF. The CDR3, as DNA: TGTGCCAGCAGCTTTTATAGCGGGAGGCAATTCGAGCAGTACTTC.

The chain carries TRBV4-3 and TRBJ2-2; 8 positions match TRBD2. V lost 2 bases to trimming and J lost 3 bases; unmatched junction nucleotides: 8. Germline V lookup: CDR1 LGHNA, CDR2 YSLEER. CDR3 length: 17 amino acids. CDR3 amino acids: CASSQLRGAGDTGELFF. CDR3 in DNA: TGCGCCAGCAGCCAACTCAGGGGAGCGGGGGACACCGGGGAGCTGTTTTTT.

The J gene is TRBJ2-2, the V gene TRBV6-1, with TRBD1 as a possible D gene (6 bases). The CDR3 runs to 14 residues. V lost 7 bases to trimming and J lost 4 bases, with 13 bases between them. CDR1 MNHNS and CDR2 SASEGT come from the germline V gene. CDR3 nucleotide sequence: TGTGCCAGCATTATAACAGGGACCACCGGGGAGCTGTTTTTT. As protein: CASIITGTTGELFF.

The J gene is TRBJ2-6, the V gene TRBV19; the match to TRBD1 covers 7 bases. The CDR3 covers 16 residues. With 6 bases clipped from V and 0 bases from J, the junction kept 5 bases outside the gene matches. Germline V gene data show CDR1 as LNHDA and CDR2 as SQIVND (reference sequence). This chain's CDR3 is CASRNQGVSGANVLTF. Here the CDR3 DNA reads TGTGCCAGTAGGAACCAGGGGGTCTCTGGGGCCAACGTCCTGACTTTC.

This chain uses TRBV18 with TRBJ1-4; TRBD1 aligns across 8 bases. The CDR3 loop spans 15 amino acids. V shed 2 bases and J 8 bases; nucleotides not matched to a gene: 7. The germline V gene encodes CDR1 KGHSH and CDR2 LQKENI. The CDR3 coding sequence is TGTGCCAGCTCACCAACCGGGACAGGACCGGAAAAACTGTTTTTT. Translation gives CASSPTGTGPEKLFF.

This chain links TRBV19 with TRBJ2-3; D may be TRBD2 (5 bases). Germline V gene lookup returns CDR1 LNHDA and CDR2 SQIVND (reference sequence). Trimming pared 0 bases from V and 7 bases from J, leaving 17 bases between. This CDR3 spans 16 amino acids. The CDR3 nucleotides are TGTGCCAGTAGTATAGATAGAAACGGGGAAATCTATACGCAGTATTTT. Encoded protein: CASSIDRNGEIYTQYF.